This T cell receptor beta chain was profiled in a study of neurological immune-mediated disorders. Study-wide points: Neither clinical nor MRI features were found to be associated with the multiple sclerosis repertoire cluster. Expanded clones shared no identical CDR3 amino acid sequences across subjects, which suggested private TCR-beta repertoires in all groups. The study phylogenetically grouped the repertoires of 18 of 34 multiple sclerosis patients into one related-CDR3 cluster, a possible signature.

Described time point: longitudinal time-point 2. Germline V gives CDR1 SEHNR, CDR2 FQNEAQ (reference sequence). J lost 3 bases, V lost 5 bases, and 4 bases had no gene match. CDR3 length: 16 residues. A single run covered 15-18 subjects with over 190 million TCR-beta sequences. From the 5' RACE reads, TCRdb called clonotypes with MiXCR, one entry per CDR3 protein. The data contain 65,000 to 85,000 distinct CDR3 sequences, 5% to 6.5% of them singletons. This clonotype was detected ten times or more. Its antigen is unidentified. The TCR sequence derives from a woman aged 60-75 years with multiple sclerosis. Sequences were obtained from PBMCs. The chain combines TRBV7-9 with TRBJ2-1; 13 positions agree with TRBD2. The CDR3 DNA reads TGTGCCAGCAGCACAACTAGCGGGGGGGTCTACAATGAGCAGTTCTTC. Translating gives CASSTTSGGVYNEQFF. Combining the CDR3 with reference TRBV7-9 and TRBJ2-1 gives the whole variable domain DTGVSQNPRHKITKRGQNVTFRCDPISEHNRLYWYRQTLGQGPEFLTYFQNEAQLEKSRLLSDRFSAERPKGSFSTLEIQRTEQGDSAMYLCASSTTSGGVYNEQFFGPGTRLTVL.